This T cell receptor (beta chain) is drawn from a study of shared T cell receptors in the human thymus. TCRdb's table, derived via immunoSEQ multiplex PCR, lists solely in-frame clones and lacks some. This table holds about 380,000 clones, just under 95% found once. There are 15 residues in the CDR3. Looked up from germline, CDR1 is MNHEY and CDR2 is SVGAGI. Trimming stripped 6 bases from V and 2 bases from J, with 14 bases between. Material for sequencing was thymocytes. The TCR was taken from a human donor. V and J are TRBV6-5 and TRBJ1-5; tentative D call: TRBD1 (5 bases). The CDR3 DNA sequence: TGTGCCAGCAGACGTTGTGGGGGTTGCAATCAGCCCCAGCATTTT. Protein product: CASRRCGGCNQPQHF.